This TCR beta chain was sequenced during a study of neurological immune-mediated disorders. CDR1 is MNHEY, CDR2 SVGAGI, per germline. CDR3 length: 13 residues. The ends were cut back, 1 base at V and 4 bases at J, with 7 bases in the middle. A 10-nucleotide random UMI tagged transcripts in template-switch 5'RACE cDNA synthesis. TCRdb passed the 5' RACE reads through MiXCR, listing each CDR3 protein once. The data hold about 81,000 distinct CDR3 sequences, with 4.3% observed a single time. This clonotype was found many times. Its matching antigen is unknown. Time point specified: longitudinal time-point 3. Study-level points and caveats: Phylogenetic grouping assigned the repertoires of 18 of 34 multiple sclerosis patients to a single related-CDR3 cluster, representing a possible signature.

The chain recombines TRBV6-5 with TRBJ1-1, with D possibly being TRBD1 (5 bases). The sequenced material came from PBMCs. This clonotype was sampled from a woman aged 55-69 years with multiple sclerosis. CDR3 loop: CASSYLGGTEAFF. In DNA form, the CDR3 reads TGTGCCAGCAGTTACTTGGGGGGCACTGAAGCTTTCTTT.